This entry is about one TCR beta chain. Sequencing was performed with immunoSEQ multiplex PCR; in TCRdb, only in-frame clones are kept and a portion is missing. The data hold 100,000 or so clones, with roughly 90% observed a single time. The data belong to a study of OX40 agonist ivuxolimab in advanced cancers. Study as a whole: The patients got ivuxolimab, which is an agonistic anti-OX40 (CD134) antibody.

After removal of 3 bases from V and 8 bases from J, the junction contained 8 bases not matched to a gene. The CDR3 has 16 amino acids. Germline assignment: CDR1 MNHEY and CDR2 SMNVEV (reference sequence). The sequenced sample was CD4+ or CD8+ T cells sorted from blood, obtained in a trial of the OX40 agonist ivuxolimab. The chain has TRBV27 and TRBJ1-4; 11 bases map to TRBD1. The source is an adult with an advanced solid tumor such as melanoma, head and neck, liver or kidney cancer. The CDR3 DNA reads TGTGCCAGCAGTTTTCTCCCCGGGACAGGGGGGGAAAAACTGTTTTTT. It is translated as CASSFLPGTGGEKLFF.